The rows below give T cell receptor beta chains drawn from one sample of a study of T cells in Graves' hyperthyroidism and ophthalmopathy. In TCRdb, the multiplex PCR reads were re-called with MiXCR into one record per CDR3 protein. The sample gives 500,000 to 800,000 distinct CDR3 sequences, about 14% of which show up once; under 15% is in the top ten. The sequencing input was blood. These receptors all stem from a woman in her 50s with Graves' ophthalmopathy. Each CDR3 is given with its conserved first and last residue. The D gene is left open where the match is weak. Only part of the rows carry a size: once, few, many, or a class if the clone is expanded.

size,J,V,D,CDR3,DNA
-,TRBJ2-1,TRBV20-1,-,CSATLLPGDYNEQFF,TGCAGTGCTACCCTACTACCGGGGGACTACAATGAGCAGTTCTTC
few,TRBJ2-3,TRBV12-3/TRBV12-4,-,CASSSSHGDTQYF,TGTGCCAGCAGTTCGTCCCACGGGGATACGCAGTATTTT
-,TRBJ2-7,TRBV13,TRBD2,CASSQDWDYTDYEQYF,TGCGCCAGCAGCCAAGACTGGGACTACACAGACTACGAGCAGTACTTC
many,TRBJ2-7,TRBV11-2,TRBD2,CASSFASGSWYEQYF,TGTGCCAGCAGCTTCGCTAGCGGGAGTTGGTACGAGCAGTACTTC
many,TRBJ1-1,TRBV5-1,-,CASSLDTANTEAFF,TGCGCCAGCAGCTTGGATACAGCGAACACTGAAGCTTTCTTT
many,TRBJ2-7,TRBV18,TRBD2,CASSPPVAGTYEQYF,TGTGCCAGCTCACCACCTGTAGCGGGAACCTACGAGCAGTACTTC
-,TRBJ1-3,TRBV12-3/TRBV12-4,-,CASSLRGRVRSSGNTIYF,TGTGCCAGCAGTTTACGGGGGCGGGTCCGGAGCTCTGGAAACACCATATATTTT
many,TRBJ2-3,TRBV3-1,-,CASSQLRGTPSTDTQYF,TGTGCCAGCAGCCAGTTACGTGGGACACCTAGCACAGATACGCAGTATTTT
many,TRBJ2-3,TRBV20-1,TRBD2,CSARLLLAGASTDTQYF,TGCAGTGCTAGATTATTACTAGCGGGGGCTAGCACAGATACGCAGTATTTT
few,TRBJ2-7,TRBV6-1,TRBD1,CASEGQGEAYEQYF,TGTGCCAGCGAGGGACAGGGGGAGGCCTACGAGCAGTACTTC
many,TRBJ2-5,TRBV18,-,CASSPTRGAETQYF,TGTGCCAGCTCCCCTACCAGGGGTGCAGAGACCCAGTACTTC
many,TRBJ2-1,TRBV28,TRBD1,CASRSRDRGKSSYEQFF,TGTGCCAGCAGAAGCCGGGACAGGGGCAAAAGTAGCTATGAGCAGTTCTTC
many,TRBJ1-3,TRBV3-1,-,CASSPQQGYSGNTIYF,TGTGCCAGCAGCCCCCAGCAAGGGTACTCTGGAAACACCATATATTTT
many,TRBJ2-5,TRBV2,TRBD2,CASRGTSGSSFRETQYF,TGTGCCAGCAGGGGGACTAGCGGGAGTTCATTTAGGGAGACCCAGTACTTC
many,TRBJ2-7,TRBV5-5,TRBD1,CASSEGDRGYEQYF,TGTGCCAGCAGCGAAGGGGACAGGGGATACGAGCAGTACTTC
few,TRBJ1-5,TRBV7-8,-,CASSLIFQPPGNLPQHF,TGTGCCAGCAGCTTAATCTTCCAGCCTCCTGGCAATCTGCCCCAGCATTTT
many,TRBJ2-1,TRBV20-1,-,CSARVASSPYNEQFF,TGCAGTGCTAGAGTGGCCAGCAGCCCCTACAATGAGCAGTTCTTC
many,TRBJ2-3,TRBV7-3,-,CASSSDSERTDTQYF,TGTGCCAGCAGCTCCGACAGCGAGAGGACAGATACGCAGTATTTT
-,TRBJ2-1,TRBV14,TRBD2,CASSQEGRRGRDFGEQFF,TGTGCCAGCAGCCAAGAGGGGCGTCGCGGGAGGGATTTCGGTGAGCAGTTCTTC
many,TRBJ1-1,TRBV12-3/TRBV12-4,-,CASRTGLVLNTEAFF,TGTGCCAGCAGGACAGGCCTAGTCCTGAACACTGAAGCTTTCTTT
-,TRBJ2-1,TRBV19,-,CASGILGLNNEQFF,TGTGCCAGTGGAATATTAGGACTCAACAATGAGCAGTTCTTC
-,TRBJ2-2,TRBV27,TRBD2,CASSLRGLAGDIFGWSDTGELFF,TGTGCCAGCAGTTTAAGGGGACTAGCGGGAGATATATTTGGTTGGTCGGACACCGGGGAGCTGTTTTTT
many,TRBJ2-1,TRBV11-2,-,CASSTPNVGNEQFF,TGTGCCAGCAGCACCCCCAACGTAGGGAATGAGCAGTTCTTC
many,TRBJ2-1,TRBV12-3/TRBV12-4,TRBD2,CASIAGLAGVWVKPNEQFF,TGTGCCAGCATCGCCGGGCTAGCGGGAGTATGGGTAAAGCCTAATGAGCAGTTCTTC
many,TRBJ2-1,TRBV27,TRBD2,CASSLGLAGIDEQFF,TGTGCCAGCAGTTTAGGCCTAGCGGGAATCGATGAGCAGTTCTTC
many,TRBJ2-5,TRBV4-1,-,CASSPIAVQETQYF,TGCGCCAGCAGCCCTATCGCAGTTCAAGAGACCCAGTACTTC
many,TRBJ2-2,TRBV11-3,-,CASSLREAINTGELFF,TGTGCCAGCAGCTTAAGGGAGGCGATTAACACCGGGGAGCTGTTTTTT
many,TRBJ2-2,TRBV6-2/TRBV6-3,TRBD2,CASSVTSGANTGELFF,TGTGCCAGCAGTGTTACTAGCGGGGCGAACACCGGGGAGCTGTTTTTT
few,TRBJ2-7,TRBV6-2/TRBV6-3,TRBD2,CASTVPGLTYEQYF,TGTGCCAGCACCGTTCCGGGACTAACCTACGAGCAGTACTTC
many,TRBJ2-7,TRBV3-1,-,CASSQRDRHEQYF,TGTGCCAGCAGCCAAAGGGATCGCCACGAGCAGTACTTC
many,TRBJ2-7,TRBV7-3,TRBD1,CASSYTGTGGEQYF,TGTGCCAGCAGCTATACCGGGACAGGTGGAGAGCAGTACTTC
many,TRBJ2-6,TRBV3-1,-,CASSQTSTGANVLTF,TGTGCCAGCAGCCAGACTAGTACTGGGGCCAACGTCCTGACTTTC
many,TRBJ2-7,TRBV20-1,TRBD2,CSPGVTSGSLEQYF,TGCAGTCCGGGGGTGACTAGCGGGAGTCTCGAGCAGTACTTC
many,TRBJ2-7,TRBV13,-,CASSFRLTYEQYF,TGTGCCAGCAGCTTTCGGCTCACCTACGAGCAGTACTTC
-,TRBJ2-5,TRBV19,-,CASSIAGVVPGETQYF,TGTGCCAGTAGTATAGCGGGAGTGGTCCCGGGGGAGACCCAGTACTTC
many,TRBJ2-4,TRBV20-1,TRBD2,CSAPSGRQYF,TGCAGTGCTCCTAGCGGGAGACAGTACTTC
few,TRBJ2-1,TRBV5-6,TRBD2,CASSYPRIQTSGSSYNEQFF,TGTGCCAGCAGCTATCCCCGAATCCAGACTAGCGGAAGCTCCTACAATGAGCAGTTCTTC
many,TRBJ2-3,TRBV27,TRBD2,CASSFAGLVTDTQYF,TGTGCCAGCAGTTTCGCAGGACTAGTTACAGATACGCAGTATTTT
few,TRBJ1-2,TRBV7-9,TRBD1,CASIRTGKGGGYTF,TGTGCCAGCATCCGGACAGGGAAGGGGGGTGGCTACACCTTC
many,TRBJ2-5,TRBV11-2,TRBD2,CASSLDGELAGLQETQYF,TGTGCCAGCAGCTTAGATGGGGAACTAGCGGGATTGCAAGAGACCCAGTACTTC
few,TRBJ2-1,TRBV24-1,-,CATSAFGITNEQFF,TGTGCCACCAGTGCCTTCGGGATTACCAATGAGCAGTTCTTC
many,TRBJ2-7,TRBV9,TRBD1,CASSDSGTASEQYF,TGTGCCAGCAGTGATTCCGGGACAGCCAGCGAGCAGTACTTC
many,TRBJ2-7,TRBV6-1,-,CASSPQRYEQYF,TGTGCCAGCAGTCCCCAGCGGTACGAGCAGTACTTC
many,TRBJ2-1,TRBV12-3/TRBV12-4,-,CASQPARGEQFF,TGTGCCAGCCAACCGGCTAGAGGTGAGCAGTTCTTC
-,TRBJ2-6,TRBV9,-,CASSVVGGALAGANVLTF,TGTGCCAGCAGCGTAGTTGGGGGGGCGTTAGCTGGGGCCAACGTCCTGACTTTC
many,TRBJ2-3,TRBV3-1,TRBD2,CASRLAGDTDTQYF,TGTGCCAGCAGACTAGCGGGAGACACAGATACGCAGTATTTT
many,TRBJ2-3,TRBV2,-,CASTIGDTQYF,TGTGCCAGCACTATAGGGGATACGCAGTATTTT